This is a list of T cell receptor beta chains from one sample in a study of regulatory T cells in long-lasting Graves disease. MiXCR, run by TCRdb on the multiplex PCR reads, gives a single entry per CDR3 protein. This repertoire shows hundreds of thousands of distinct CDR3 sequences, 25% to 30% found once; its top ten account for around 40%. Here the sequenced sample was peripheral blood mononuclear cells (PBMCs), taken when the disease was refractory, from a patient treated with antithyroid drugs. The receptors were sampled from a female donor with Graves disease. Both conserved end residues are part of each CDR3. Each record gives: V gene, clone size, D gene, J gene, CDR3 DNA, CDR3 protein. D genes are given only for firm matches. Only part of the rows carry a size: once, few, many, or a class if the clone is expanded.

v_gene: TRBV12-3/TRBV12-4
abundance: many
d_gene: -
j_gene: TRBJ1-2
CDR3nt: TGTGCCAGCACCCTGCACCTTATTAACTATCGCTACACCTTC
CDR3aa: CASTLHLINYRYTF

v_gene: TRBV19
abundance: -
d_gene: -
j_gene: TRBJ1-5
CDR3nt: TGTGCCAGTAGTATCACACCCCATAGCAATCAGCCCCAGCATTTT
CDR3aa: CASSITPHSNQPQHF

v_gene: TRBV20-1
abundance: -
d_gene: -
j_gene: TRBJ1-1
CDR3nt: TGCAGTGCTAGAGTGCCCGGGGGCCCTGAAGCTTTCTTT
CDR3aa: CSARVPGGPEAFF

v_gene: TRBV13
abundance: -
d_gene: -
j_gene: TRBJ1-2
CDR3nt: TGTGCCAGCAGCTTAGACGGGGCGGACTATGGCTACACCTTC
CDR3aa: CASSLDGADYGYTF

v_gene: TRBV19
abundance: -
d_gene: TRBD1
j_gene: TRBJ1-5
CDR3nt: TGTGCCAGTAGTGCAAACAGGGGCCCTCAGCCCCAGCATTTT
CDR3aa: CASSANRGPQPQHF

v_gene: TRBV6-5
abundance: few
d_gene: -
j_gene: TRBJ2-6
CDR3nt: TGTGCCAGCAGTTACATGGGGACAAGCTCTGGGGCCAACGTCCTGACTTTC
CDR3aa: CASSYMGTSSGANVLTF

v_gene: TRBV11-1
abundance: -
d_gene: TRBD1
j_gene: TRBJ1-1
CDR3nt: TGTGCCAGCAGCTTACGTCCTCCAGGGGGAGGGACTGAAGCTTTCTTT
CDR3aa: CASSLRPPGGGTEAFF

v_gene: TRBV6-1
abundance: -
d_gene: TRBD1
j_gene: TRBJ2-7
CDR3nt: TGTGCCAGCACCGTAGCGGGGACAGGGGTAAACGAGCAGTACTTC
CDR3aa: CASTVAGTGVNEQYF

v_gene: TRBV12-3/TRBV12-4
abundance: few
d_gene: -
j_gene: TRBJ1-3
CDR3nt: TGTGCCAGCAGTTTGGGGAGTGTCTCTGGAAACACCATATATTTT
CDR3aa: CASSLGSVSGNTIYF

v_gene: TRBV3-1
abundance: few
d_gene: -
j_gene: TRBJ1-2
CDR3nt: TGTGCCAGCAGCCAAGTTAAAGGGGTTGGCGGCTACACCTTC
CDR3aa: CASSQVKGVGGYTF

v_gene: TRBV25-1
abundance: -
d_gene: -
j_gene: TRBJ2-7
CDR3nt: TGTGCCAGCAGTGACCCAGGATGGGTGAACGAGCAGTACTTC
CDR3aa: CASSDPGWVNEQYF

v_gene: TRBV11-2
abundance: -
d_gene: -
j_gene: TRBJ1-1
CDR3nt: TGTGCCAGCGGAAGAACAGGGTACACTGAAGCTTTCTTT
CDR3aa: CASGRTGYTEAFF

v_gene: TRBV12-3/TRBV12-4
abundance: many
d_gene: -
j_gene: TRBJ1-5
CDR3nt: TGTGCCAGCAGCTCCGGGACTAGCAATCAGCCCCAGCATTTT
CDR3aa: CASSSGTSNQPQHF

v_gene: TRBV6-1
abundance: many
d_gene: -
j_gene: TRBJ1-2
CDR3nt: TGTGCCAGCAGCTTCGACGAAAACTATGGCTACACCTTC
CDR3aa: CASSFDENYGYTF

v_gene: TRBV27
abundance: -
d_gene: -
j_gene: TRBJ1-5
CDR3nt: TGTGCCAGCAGTTTACGACAGGTTGACCGCCAGCATTTT
CDR3aa: CASSLRQVDRQHF

v_gene: TRBV19
abundance: -
d_gene: -
j_gene: TRBJ1-2
CDR3nt: TGTGCCAGTACAGGGACGGACAGAGGTGGCTACACCTTC
CDR3aa: CASTGTDRGGYTF

v_gene: TRBV2
abundance: many
d_gene: -
j_gene: TRBJ2-2
CDR3nt: TGTGCCAGCATGGGGGGGAACACCGGGGAGCTGTTTTTT
CDR3aa: CASMGGNTGELFF

v_gene: TRBV3-1
abundance: many
d_gene: -
j_gene: TRBJ1-1
CDR3nt: TGTGCCAGCAGCCCCTCTAGCAGGACTGAAGCTTTCTTT
CDR3aa: CASSPSSRTEAFF

v_gene: TRBV12-3/TRBV12-4
abundance: many
d_gene: -
j_gene: TRBJ1-6
CDR3nt: TGTGCCAGCAGCAAAGGGGACACTAATTCACCCCTCCACTTT
CDR3aa: CASSKGDTNSPLHF

v_gene: TRBV27
abundance: many
d_gene: -
j_gene: TRBJ1-5
CDR3nt: TGTGCCAGCAGTTTGATGGGGGGCAATCAGCCCCAGCATTTT
CDR3aa: CASSLMGGNQPQHF

v_gene: TRBV20-1
abundance: -
d_gene: -
j_gene: TRBJ1-1
CDR3nt: TGCAGTGCGGTACCGGCGCACCCGAACACTGAAGCTTTCTTT
CDR3aa: CSAVPAHPNTEAFF

v_gene: TRBV19
abundance: -
d_gene: TRBD1
j_gene: TRBJ2-7
CDR3nt: TGTGCCAGTAGTGCTGGGACAGGGTTCGACGAGCAGTACTTC
CDR3aa: CASSAGTGFDEQYF

v_gene: TRBV5-1
abundance: -
d_gene: -
j_gene: TRBJ1-5
CDR3nt: TGCGCCAGCAGGGCTGGCCGAGGGCCCCAGCATTTT
CDR3aa: CASRAGRGPQHF

v_gene: TRBV12-3/TRBV12-4
abundance: -
d_gene: TRBD1
j_gene: TRBJ2-2
CDR3nt: TGTGCCAGCAGTCCTCTCGGGACAGCGAACACCGGGGAGCTGTTTTTT
CDR3aa: CASSPLGTANTGELFF

v_gene: TRBV5-1
abundance: few
d_gene: TRBD1
j_gene: TRBJ1-1
CDR3nt: TGCGCCAGCAGCTTGGTAGGACAGGGAGTCCAGAACACTGAAGCTTTCTTT
CDR3aa: CASSLVGQGVQNTEAFF

v_gene: TRBV20-1
abundance: once
d_gene: TRBD2
j_gene: TRBJ2-2
CDR3nt: TGCAGTGCTTCTAGAGGACTAGCGGGAGACCCCGGGGAGCTGTTTTTT
CDR3aa: CSASRGLAGDPGELFF

v_gene: TRBV2
abundance: -
d_gene: -
j_gene: TRBJ1-1
CDR3nt: TGTGCCAGCAGTGAAGCGAACTGGGGGGGGTGGGGGAACATGAACACTGAAGCTTTCTTT
CDR3aa: CASSEANWGGWGNMNTEAFF

v_gene: TRBV10-2
abundance: -
d_gene: -
j_gene: TRBJ2-2
CDR3nt: TGCGCCAGCAGGGACAGCTACACCGGGGAGCTGTTTTTT
CDR3aa: CASRDSYTGELFF

v_gene: TRBV12-3/TRBV12-4
abundance: few
d_gene: -
j_gene: TRBJ2-7
CDR3nt: TGTGCCAGCAGTTTTGGCACGGTAATAGACGAGCAGTACTTC
CDR3aa: CASSFGTVIDEQYF

v_gene: TRBV12-3/TRBV12-4
abundance: few
d_gene: -
j_gene: TRBJ2-5
CDR3nt: TGTGCCAGCAGCCCCCGGGACTTTCCGTACCAAGAGACCCAGTACTTC
CDR3aa: CASSPRDFPYQETQYF

v_gene: TRBV3-1
abundance: -
d_gene: -
j_gene: TRBJ2-6
CDR3nt: TGTGCCAGCAGGTCGAGCTCTGGGGCCAACGTCCTGACTTTC
CDR3aa: CASRSSSGANVLTF

v_gene: TRBV2
abundance: few
d_gene: TRBD2
j_gene: TRBJ2-3
CDR3nt: TGTGCCAGCAGCTCTAGCGGGAGGGCGCAGTATTTT
CDR3aa: CASSSSGRAQYF

v_gene: TRBV2
abundance: few
d_gene: TRBD2
j_gene: TRBJ2-7
CDR3nt: TGTGCCAGCAGCCAGGAACTAGCGGTCCACGAGCAGTACTTC
CDR3aa: CASSQELAVHEQYF

v_gene: TRBV3-1
abundance: -
d_gene: -
j_gene: TRBJ1-6
CDR3nt: TGTGCCAGCAGCCAACTTAGCAATTCACCCCTCCACTTT
CDR3aa: CASSQLSNSPLHF

v_gene: TRBV10-3
abundance: -
d_gene: -
j_gene: TRBJ1-2
CDR3nt: TGTGCCACGGGAGACGATACGGGAAACTATGGCTACACCTTC
CDR3aa: CATGDDTGNYGYTF

v_gene: TRBV3-1
abundance: -
d_gene: -
j_gene: TRBJ1-1
CDR3nt: TGTGCCAGCAGCCAAGGGAGGAAAGACATACGACTAGAAGCTTTCTTT
CDR3aa: CASSQGRKDIRLEAFF

v_gene: TRBV27
abundance: many
d_gene: -
j_gene: TRBJ1-1
CDR3nt: TGTGCCAGCAGTTTAATCGGCAAGATGAACACTGAAGCTTTCTTT
CDR3aa: CASSLIGKMNTEAFF

v_gene: TRBV29-1
abundance: -
d_gene: -
j_gene: TRBJ1-1
CDR3nt: TGCAGCGTTACCTACAGGGCAGCGGACACTGAAGCTTTCTTT
CDR3aa: CSVTYRAADTEAFF

v_gene: TRBV5-1
abundance: few
d_gene: TRBD1
j_gene: TRBJ2-7
CDR3nt: TGCGCCAGCAGCCACCACCTGACCAGGGGACAGGGGACTACCTACGAGCAGTACTTC
CDR3aa: CASSHHLTRGQGTTYEQYF

v_gene: TRBV5-1
abundance: -
d_gene: -
j_gene: TRBJ1-3
CDR3nt: TGCGCCAGCAGCTTGGTAGGACGGAGGGGTAATGGAAACACCATATATTTT
CDR3aa: CASSLVGRRGNGNTIYF

v_gene: TRBV9
abundance: -
d_gene: TRBD1
j_gene: TRBJ2-7
CDR3nt: TGTGCCAGCAGCGTCGGACAGGGTTTCTCCTACGAGCAGTACTTC
CDR3aa: CASSVGQGFSYEQYF